In this sample, the clone carrying this T cell receptor beta chain turned up once. Its antigen is unknown. CD4+ T cells specific for antigen were expanded with viral peptide pools by the ViraFEST assay before sequencing. Following culture for more than 9 days, CD4+ T cells were isolated. SARS-CoV-2 infected the person between March and December 2020, as confirmed by PCR. This entry comes from a study of vaccination effects on CD4 cells after COVID-19. This CDR3 contains 11 residues. The V end was cut by 7 bases, the J end by 8 bases, with 12 bases between. Germline CDR1 DFQATT, CDR2 SNEGSKA (reference sequence). The method was immunoSEQ multiplex PCR; TCRdb's version includes in-frame clones alone and lacks a portion of them. The repertoire includes 26,000 or so clones, 75% to 80% of them detected once, and more than 15% sits in the top ten.

This TCR was sampled from a human donor who had a prior SARS-CoV-2 infection. The material was CD4+ T cells from PBMCs cultured with HCoV-NL63 spike peptides, obtained before COVID-19 vaccination. V gene TRBV20-1 combines with J gene TRBJ2-1; a possible D gene is TRBD1 (5 bases). This chain's CDR3 is CSVTVLDEQFF. For the CDR3, the DNA is TGCAGTGTGACAGTTTTAGATGAGCAGTTCTTC.